The sequence of this TCR beta chain was determined in a study of blood T cell repertoires in COVID-19. Looking at the study overall: Italy, Spain and the United States were the sources of the convalescent and acute COVID-19 samples. T cells, B-cell-depleted T cells, or PBMCs provided the cDNA or gDNA that served as material.

Trimming shortened V by 4 bases and J by 2 bases, and 12 bases separated the two germline ends. Germline V gene data show CDR1 as SGHRS and CDR2 as YFSETQ. This CDR3 spans 14 amino acids. This clone showed up just once. Methods used by the authors: Reference gene primer amplification gave nucleated cell count estimates. Only in-frame clones appear in the TCRdb table, and some are missing; sequencing was by immunoSEQ multiplex PCR. The DNA was the basis for D and trimming; V, J and clone size are from that table. The table lists 45,000 or so clones, around 87% of them singletons, with about 9.1% in the top ten.

This clonotype was sampled from a woman aged 80 or over with active COVID-19. The specimen sequenced was peripheral blood. The V and J genes are TRBV5-1 and TRBJ2-5, with D perhaps TRBD2 (5 bases). The CDR3: CASSPAEVQETQYF. The CDR3 coding sequence is TGCGCCAGCAGCCCGGCGGAGGTTCAAGAGACCCAGTACTTC.